This TCR beta chain was profiled in a study of Graves' ophthalmopathy and Graves' hyperthyroidism. Study conclusions and caveats: From stable hyperthyroidism, ophthalmopathy was separated by a 13-signature model with about 88% sensitivity and around 80% specificity. In blood, most expanded thyroid clonotypes above 0.001 frequency were also detected.

The CDR3 is 16 amino acids. Trimming cost V 5 bases and J 4 bases; bases outside gene matches: 13. CDR1 is LNHDA and CDR2 is SQIVND in the germline V gene (reference sequence). In regard to this clonotype: What it binds is unknown.

RNA transcripts were the source from which TCR beta CDR3 regions were amplified. RT-PCR was first run with HTBI primers, then multiplex PCR in a second round. TCRdb redid the calling of the multiplex PCR reads with MiXCR, one entry per CDR3 protein. In the table there are 350,000 to 450,000 distinct CDR3 sequences, approximately 16% of which are singletons. The PBMCs originated from approximately 10 ml of fresh peripheral blood. The genes are TRBV19 and TRBJ2-7, with 8 bases aligning to TRBD1. Material for sequencing was peripheral blood. This sequence was found in a woman under 30 with Graves' ophthalmopathy. CDR3: CASSPTGQGGIYEQYF. The CDR3 nucleotides are TGTGCCAGTAGTCCGACCGGACAGGGTGGTATATACGAGCAGTACTTC. Full variable domain (outside the CDR3, taken from reference TRBV19 and TRBJ2-7): DGGITQSPKYLFRKEGQNVTLSCEQNLNHDAMYWYRQDPGQGLRLIYYSQIVNDFQKGDIAEGYSVSREKKESFPLTVTSAQKNPTAFYLCASSPTGQGGIYEQYFGPGTRLTVT.